Each of the 20 T cell receptor beta chains below was sequenced from the same sample in a study of T cells in Graves' hyperthyroidism and ophthalmopathy. TCR beta CDR3 region amplification was performed from RNA transcripts. The primer set for the first-round RT-PCR of the TCR CDR3 was HTBI. TCRdb reprocessed the multiplex PCR reads with MiXCR, giving one entry per CDR3 protein. The sample records roughly 570,000 distinct CDR3 sequences, 40% to 55% being singletons. The sequenced sample consisted of peripheral blood or thyroid tissue (not recorded which). Receptors originate from a woman between 18 and 30 years old with Graves' hyperthyroidism.

This clonotype was detected ten times or more. The chain uses TRBV20-1 and TRBJ1-3; D call uncertain. Between the trimmed V and J ends, which lost 4 bases and 0 bases, there was a span of 10 bases. The CDR3 has 14 amino acids. The germline CDR1 and CDR2 sequences are DFQATT and SNEGSKA (reference sequence). The CDR3 region is CSATDPVSGNTIYF. CDR3 sequence (DNA): TGCAGTGCTACCGATCCCGTCTCTGGAAACACCATATATTTT.

Worth noting for this clonotype: This may be a read error, as it is one base from a much larger clone. Since no conserved phenylalanine or tryptophan closes the CDR3, a read error is the likely cause. The chain has TRBV11-1 and TRBJ2-5, with D possibly called TRBD1 or TRBD2 (6 bases each). This CDR3 spans 18 amino acids. Germline CDR1 SGHAT, CDR2 FQDESV (reference sequence). The V end was cut by 2 bases, the J end by 0 bases, with 19 bases between. The CDR3: CASSLRGGGQPNQETQYS. The CDR3 DNA is TGTGCCAGCAGCTTAAGGGGAGGCGGACAGCCGAACCAAGAGACCCAGTACTCC.

The count of this clonotype is one. The chain combines TRBV7-2 with TRBJ1-2, with D perhaps TRBD1 (6 bases). Per germline, CDR1 SGHTA and CDR2 FQGNSA. This CDR3 comprises 16 residues. Trimming pared 5 bases from V and 0 bases from J, leaving 16 bases between. The DNA of the CDR3 is TGTGCCAGCAGCCCAGACAGGATTCCTACTAACTATGGCTACACCTTC. Translated, it gives CASSPDRIPTNYGYTF.

This clonotype was found a few times. One junction end disagrees with the germline gene, perhaps due to a read error. V is TRBV5-1 and J is TRBJ2-5; 11 bases are a match to TRBD1. The germline V gene encodes CDR1 SGHRS and CDR2 YFSETQ. The CDR3 covers 15 residues. CDR3 sequence reads: CASSLDRGLLETQYF. The CDR3 nucleotides are TGCGCCAGCAGTTTGGACAGGGGGCTCTTGGAGACCCAGTACTTC.

This clonotype was detected many times. The chain couples TRBV5-1 to TRBJ2-7, with 10 nucleotides matching TRBD1. This CDR3 region has 17 residues. Germline CDR1 and CDR2: SGHRS and YFSETQ. Trimming took 0 bases from V and 1 from J; bases not matched to a gene: 7. The CDR3 DNA sequence: TGCGCCAGCAGCTTGGGAATGGACAGGGGGATTTCCTACGAGCAGTACTTC. Encoded protein: CASSLGMDRGISYEQYF.

The sample holds many counts of this clonotype. The genes are TRBV12-3 or TRBV12-4 and TRBJ2-5; a weak D match, TRBD2 (5 bases). The CDR3 is 14 residues long. Trimming removed 4 bases at V and 4 bases at J, with 13 bases between. Here the CDR3 DNA reads TGTGCCAGCAGTTCCCCTGAGGCGGGAGAGACCCAGTACTTC. This encodes CASSSPEAGETQYF.

There are many counts of this clonotype. J is TRBJ2-6 and V is TRBV4-2; D ambiguous. The CDR3 covers 15 residues. V was clipped by 5 bases and J by 0 bases, with 8 bases between them. Germline values: CDR1 LGHNA, CDR2 YNFKEQ. The CDR3 is CASSTALSGANVLTF. The CDR3 DNA is TGTGCCAGCAGCACCGCTCTCTCTGGGGCCAACGTCCTGACTTTC.

The chain links TRBV28 to TRBJ2-7; a possible D gene is TRBD1 (6 bases). The J call may be mistaken, given a closer DNA end match to TRBJ2-1. This CDR3 has 14 amino acids. The germline V gene has CDR1 MDHEN and CDR2 SYDVKM. The CDR3 DNA sequence: TGTGCCAGCAGGTCCTTAGGGGGAAACAATGAGCAGTTCTTC. Its protein product is CASRSLGGNNEQFF.

This chain uses TRBV4-2 with TRBJ1-1; no definite D call. Germline assignment: CDR1 LGHNA and CDR2 YNFKEQ. V lost 2 bases and J 4 bases, leaving 8 bases between the germline ends. This CDR3 is built from 13 residues. The CDR3 coding sequence is TGTGCCAGCAGCCAAAACTCATGCACTGAAGCTTTCTTT. Its protein product is CASSQNSCTEAFF.

This clonotype was counted many times. Here the CDR3 DNA reads TGCAGCGTACGAGCGGGACTAGCCTCTTACGAGCAGTACTTC. Translated, it gives CSVRAGLASYEQYF. V and J are TRBV29-1 and TRBJ2-7; 9 positions match TRBD2. This CDR3 contains 14 residues. With V trimmed by 6 bases and J by 4 bases, 10 bases remained unmatched. From germline, CDR1 is SQVTM and CDR2 ANQGSEA.

V and J are TRBV30 and TRBJ2-5; no definite D call. The CDR3 loop spans 13 amino acids. The V gene lost 3 bases and the J gene lost 4 bases, with 12 bases spanning the gap. Germline V gene lookup returns CDR1 GTSNPN and CDR2 SVGIG (reference sequence). The CDR3 region is CAWSPEIAETQYF. The CDR3, as DNA: TGTGCCTGGAGCCCAGAGATAGCAGAGACCCAGTACTTC. The full variable domain, in which reference TRBV30 and TRBJ2-5 provide the parts outside the CDR3, is SQTIHQWPATLVQPVGSPLSLECTVEGTSNPNLYWYRQAAGRGLQLLFYSVGIGQISSEVPQNLSASRPQDRQFILSSKKLLLSDSGFYLCAWSPEIAETQYFGPGTRLLVL.

This clonotype has a count of ten or more. The chain carries TRBV7-8 and TRBJ1-1, with D possibly being TRBD1 (5 bases). The CDR3 extends over 15 amino acids. V was trimmed by 5 bases and J by 0 bases, leaving 13 bases between them. Germline values: CDR1 SGHVS, CDR2 FQNEAQ. CDR3 DNA: TGTGCCAGCAGCACCCGAGTAGGGGTGAACACTGAAGCTTTCTTT. This sequence encodes CASSTRVGVNTEAFF.

This clonotype occurred many times. This chain joins TRBV7-9 and TRBJ1-2; TRBD1 might be the D (5 bases). The CDR3 has 14 residues. The V end lost 2 bases, the J end lost 8 bases, and 15 bases lay between the germline ends. The germline V gene has CDR1 SEHNR and CDR2 FQNEAQ (reference sequence). The CDR3 DNA is TGTGCCAGCAGCTTAATCGGAGGGAGGGACGGCTACACCTTC. It codes for CASSLIGGRDGYTF.

At least ten counts were recorded for this clonotype. This chain connects TRBV4-1 to TRBJ2-7; 7 bases fit TRBD2. In germline, CDR1 is MGHRA, CDR2 YSYEKL. CDR3 size: 17 residues. Trimming took 0 bases from V and 1 from J; bases not matched to a gene: 9. The CDR3: CASSQDIQLALSYEQYF. The CDR3 DNA reads as TGCGCCAGCAGCCAAGATATCCAACTAGCGCTATCCTACGAGCAGTACTTC.

V is TRBV19 and J is TRBJ2-3; possible D gene TRBD2, 6 bases. The CDR3 extends over 15 amino acids. Germline CDR1 LNHDA, CDR2 SQIVND (reference sequence). Deletions cut 2 bases from V and 2 bases from J, with 11 bases between. This CDR3 reads CASSIRGGDTDTQYF. The DNA of the CDR3 is TGTGCCAGTAGTATACGCGGAGGGGACACAGATACGCAGTATTTT.

This clonotype was seen repeatedly, ten times or more. This chain links TRBV6-5 with TRBJ1-1; TRBD1 is a possible D gene (6 bases). The CDR3 extends over 14 amino acids. V dropped 6 bases and J dropped 0 bases, with 11 bases sitting between them. Germline assignment: CDR1 MNHEY and CDR2 SVGAGI. The CDR3, as DNA: TGTGCCAGCAGCAGAACAGGGCTGAACACTGAAGCTTTCTTT. The encoded protein is CASSRTGLNTEAFF.

This clonotype came up many times. The chain is built from TRBV9 and TRBJ1-2; D may be TRBD1 (6 bases). Trimming left V 0 bases short and J 7 bases short, with 16 bases between. CDR3 size: 15 residues. Germline CDR1 reads SGDLS; CDR2 reads YYNGEE. For the CDR3, the DNA is TGTGCCAGCAGCGTAGTAAGTCGGGGGCTTGCTGGCTACACCTTC. This encodes CASSVVSRGLAGYTF.

V usage is TRBV15 and J usage is TRBJ1-5; 9 nucleotides line up with TRBD1. The germline CDR1 and CDR2 sequences are LNHNV and YYDKDF (reference sequence). V lost 3 bases, J lost 9 bases, and 15 bases stayed unmatched. This CDR3 spans 17 amino acids. In DNA form, the CDR3 reads TGTGCCACCAGCAGCCCGGGACAGGGAATCGGCAATAGGCCCCAGCATTTT. Its protein is CATSSPGQGIGNRPQHF.

The sample holds many counts of this clonotype. DNA for the CDR3: TGCGCCAGCAGCCAAGTTCAGCCACGGGATCATGAAAAACTGTTTTTT. Translation gives CASSQVQPRDHEKLFF. The J gene is TRBJ1-4, the V gene TRBV4-1; D remains ambiguous. The CDR3 sequence is 16 residues long. V lost 1 base and J lost 6, with 15 bases in between. The germline CDR1 and CDR2 sequences are MGHRA and YSYEKL.

The rearrangement joins TRBV7-6 to TRBJ2-7; 8 nucleotides match TRBD2. Germline CDR1 reads SGHVS; CDR2 reads FNYEAQ. The length of the CDR3 is 15 residues. Trimming took 5 bases from V and 5 from J; bases not matched to a gene: 11. The CDR3 loop reads CASSLVRLAGHEQYF. CDR3 nucleotide sequence: TGTGCCAGCAGCCTAGTCCGGCTAGCGGGTCACGAGCAGTACTTC. Full variable domain (missing parts from reference TRBV7-6 and TRBJ2-7): GAGVSQSPRYKVTKRGQDVALRCDPISGHVSLYWYRQALGQGPEFLTYFNYEAQQDKSGLPNDRFSAERPEGSISTLTIQRTEQRDSAMYRCASSLVRLAGHEQYFGPGTRLTVT.